A single sample is the source of the 9 T cell receptor beta chains below, sequenced in a study of blood T cell repertoires in COVID-19. Here immunoSEQ multiplex PCR was the method, and the copy in TCRdb shows in-frame clones only, minus some. The sample consists of about 260,000 clones, about 86% of them appearing once. The sequencing sample was made of PBMCs or T cells enriched from blood (not recorded which). These receptors all come from a young man with acute COVID-19.

The V gene is TRBV7-3, the J gene TRBJ2-2, with D tentatively TRBD2 (5 bases). Looked up from germline, CDR1 is SGHTA and CDR2 is FQGTGA. The CDR3 length is 13 residues. V lost 2 bases and J 8 bases, leaving 9 bases between the germline ends. The CDR3 DNA reads TGTGCCAGCAGCTTAGAGCGGACTGGGGAGCTGTTTTTT. Its protein is CASSLERTGELFF.

The V call is TRBV14, the J call TRBJ2-7; D is undetermined. This CDR3 region has 14 residues. CDR1 SGHDN and CDR2 FVKESK come from the germline V gene. Between the trimmed V and J ends, which lost 4 bases and 2 bases, there was a span of 12 bases. The CDR3 bases are TGTGCCAGCAGCCGAGCCGGTCCGGCCTACGAGCAGTACGTC. Its translation is CASSRAGPAYEQYV.

This clone is a singleton in its sample. A read error may account for a junction end that differs from germline. V and J are TRBV5-1 and TRBJ2-3; 7 nucleotides line up with TRBD2. The germline V gene encodes CDR1 SGHRS and CDR2 YFSETQ. CDR3 size: 13 residues. CDR3: CASNAGEADTQYF. For the CDR3, the DNA is TGTGCCAGCAACGCGGGAGAGGCAGATACGCAGTATTTT. Drawing the rest from reference TRBV5-1 and TRBJ2-3, the complete variable domain is KAGVTQTPRYLIKTRGQQVTLSCSPISGHRSVSWYQQTPGQGLQFLFEYFSETQRNKGNFPGRFSGRQFSNSRSEMNVSTLELGDSALYLCASNAGEADTQYFGPGTRLTVL.

This chain connects TRBV6-5 to TRBJ1-2; D ambiguous. CDR1 MNHEY and CDR2 SVGAGI come from the germline V gene. Trimming cost V 10 bases and J 4 bases, with 13 bases left between them. The CDR3 extends over 12 amino acids. The CDR3 loop is CATSAGTYGYTF. Written as DNA, the CDR3 is TGTGCCACCTCGGCAGGCACCTATGGCTACACCTTC.

This sequence joins TRBV28 and TRBJ1-5; a weak D match, TRBD1 (6 bases). Germline V gene sequence: CDR1 MDHEN, CDR2 SYDVKM. The germline V and J ends were trimmed by 6 bases and 8 bases, with 14 bases remaining between them. CDR3 size: 13 residues. The CDR3, as DNA: TGTGCCAGCAGCCAAACAGGGTTTGAGCCCCAGCATTTT. Translated, it gives CASSQTGFEPQHF.

This chain links TRBV19 with TRBJ2-1, with 8 nucleotides matching TRBD2. The CDR3 sequence is 15 residues long. Germline V gene lookup returns CDR1 LNHDA and CDR2 SQIVND (reference sequence). Trimming removed 0 bases from V and 4 bases from J; junction bases left unmatched: 2. Written as DNA, the CDR3 is TGTGCCAGTAGTATAGATCGCGGGAGGTACAATGAGCAGTTCTTC. It encodes CASSIDRGRYNEQFF.

The CDR3 bases are TGTGCCAGCAGTGGGCAGGGCACAGATACGCAGTATTTT. Translation: CASSGQGTDTQYF. The chain employs TRBV27 and TRBJ2-3; D is undetermined. The germline V gene has CDR1 MNHEY and CDR2 SMNVEV (reference sequence). The V end lost 5 bases, the J end lost 1 base, and 7 bases lay between the germline ends. This CDR3 has 13 residues.

This chain joins TRBV19 and TRBJ1-1, with D unclear. CDR1 is LNHDA, CDR2 SQIVND, per germline (reference sequence). The CDR3 has 11 amino acids. With 5 bases removed from V and 3 bases from J, the gap between germline ends came to 4 bases. CDR3 DNA: TGTGCCAGTAGTCAATACACTGAAGCTTTCTTT. Its translation: CASSQYTEAFF.

The chain carries TRBV28 and TRBJ1-1, with 8 bases that match TRBD1. V lost 4 bases and J lost 4; bases outside the gene matches: 17. Germline loops: CDR1 MDHEN, CDR2 SYDVKM. This CDR3 spans 18 amino acids. The CDR3 sequence: CASSSNRGSGRFITEAFF. CDR3 coding DNA: TGTGCCAGCAGTTCAAACAGGGGGTCCGGCCGTTTTATCACTGAAGCTTTCTTT.